The 17 T cell receptor beta chains listed next were all sequenced from one sample in a study of T cell responses to AZD1222 COVID-19 vaccine (dated by TCRdb to about 2021). The protocol used for the library was the immunoSEQ multiplex PCR assay. TCRdb re-hosts the immuneACCESS table, in-frame sequences only. Its copies lack some clones; in the studies checked, an unresolved V gene accounts for under half of them, and the cause for the rest is not known. The sample table holds around 100,000 clones, of which roughly nine tenths were seen once. Of the sample, under 3% falls within the top ten clones. Explained via the paper, the time point label denotes: about 28 days (+/-7) after the second vaccine dose. Specimen: peripheral blood, collected 28 days after the second AZD1222 dose. The receptors stem from an adult who received the AZD1222 COVID-19 vaccine.

J is TRBJ1-2 and V is TRBV28; 8 bases line up with TRBD1. Per germline, CDR1 MDHEN and CDR2 SYDVKM. This CDR3 contains 14 residues. V lost 5 bases and J lost 5; bases outside the gene matches: 7. The CDR3: CASSTPDRAYGYTF. As DNA, the CDR3 is TGTGCCAGCAGTACTCCGGACAGGGCATATGGCTACACCTTC.

This clone was detected a few times. The chain employs TRBV2 and TRBJ1-3, with a possible D match to TRBD1 (5 bases). V lost 5 bases and J lost 0, with 11 bases in between. Germline V gives CDR1 SNHLY, CDR2 FYNNEI. CDR3 size: 15 residues. For the CDR3, the DNA is TGTGCCAGCAGTTTAACAGGAGGCTCTGGAAACACCATATATTTT. Translating gives CASSLTGGSGNTIYF.

The J gene is TRBJ2-1, the V gene TRBV5-4, with D perhaps matching TRBD2 (6 bases). The V end was cut by 5 bases, the J end by 2 bases, with 14 bases between. CDR1 and CDR2 (germline): SGHNT, YYREEE (reference sequence). The CDR3 spans 15 residues. The CDR3 DNA sequence: TGTGCCAGCAGTGGCTGGGGGGAGACCTACAATGAGCAGTTCTTC. Protein: CASSGWGETYNEQFF.

The rearrangement joins TRBV15 to TRBJ1-4; no firm D call. V lost 1 base, J lost 4 bases, and 7 bases lay in between. This CDR3 is 14 amino acids long. Germline V CDR1 and CDR2: LNHNV, YYDKDF (reference sequence). The CDR3 loop reads CATSRGRGNEKLFF. The CDR3 DNA follows: TGTGCCACCAGCAGAGGGCGGGGTAATGAAAAACTGTTTTTT.

This chain joins TRBV18 and TRBJ2-2, with 12 bases lining up with TRBD2. V trimming: 3 bases; J trimming: 5 bases; junction bases outside the gene matches: 1. The length of the CDR3 is 15 residues. Germline V CDR1 and CDR2: KGHSH, LQKENI. CDR3 residues: CASSPGLAGTGELFF. The CDR3 DNA reads as TGTGCCAGCTCACCGGGACTAGCGGGTACCGGGGAGCTGTTTTTT. Supplemented by reference TRBV18 and TRBJ2-2, the full variable domain reads NAGVMQNPRHLVRRRGQEARLRCSPMKGHSHVYWYRQLPEEGLKFMVYLQKENIIDESGMPKERFSAEFPKEGPSILRIQQVVRGDSAAYFCASSPGLAGTGELFFGEGSRLTVL.

The V gene is TRBV19, the J gene TRBJ1-1, with D unresolved. Germline CDR1 and CDR2: LNHDA and SQIVND (reference sequence). V was shortened by 1 base and J by 0 bases, with 6 bases between the two germline ends. CDR3 size: 14 residues. DNA for the CDR3: TGTGCCAGTAGTATAGTATCGTTGAACACTGAAGCTTTCTTT. It translates to CASSIVSLNTEAFF.

V usage is TRBV28 and J usage is TRBJ1-5; 7 nucleotides agree with TRBD1. Germline values: CDR1 MDHEN, CDR2 SYDVKM. The CDR3 has 16 amino acids. V lost 0 bases to trimming and J lost 6 bases; unmatched junction nucleotides: 8. CDR3 region: CASSLWSQGGFQPQHF. DNA of the CDR3: TGTGCCAGCAGTTTATGGTCCCAGGGGGGTTTTCAGCCCCAGCATTTT. Drawing the rest from reference TRBV28 and TRBJ1-5, the complete variable domain is DVKVTQSSRYLVKRTGEKVFLECVQDMDHENMFWYRQDPGLGLRLIYFSYDVKMKEKGDIPEGYSVSREKKERFSLILESASTNQTSMYLCASSLWSQGGFQPQHFGDGTRLSIL.

The rearrangement links TRBV7-9 to TRBJ1-2, with D perhaps TRBD1 (5 bases). Germline V gene sequence: CDR1 SEHNR, CDR2 FQNEAQ (reference sequence). Trimming pared 3 bases from V and 3 bases from J, leaving 11 bases between. There are 14 residues in the CDR3. Here the CDR3 DNA reads TGTGCCAGCAGCTTGGGGCAGAGTTACTATGGCTACACCTTC. Translation gives CASSLGQSYYGYTF.

J is TRBJ2-7 and V is TRBV19; D is possibly TRBD2 (6 bases). Germline CDR1 and CDR2: LNHDA and SQIVND (reference sequence). This CDR3 contains 16 residues. V dropped 5 bases and J dropped 5 bases, with 22 bases sitting between them. The CDR3 here is CASSGDSPHVIHEQYF. CDR3 nucleotides: TGTGCCAGTAGTGGGGACTCCCCACATGTCATCCACGAGCAGTACTTC.

The V and J genes are TRBV5-1 and TRBJ1-1, with TRBD1 matching over 8 bases. This CDR3 comprises 13 residues. V lost 0 bases to trimming and J lost 8 bases; unmatched junction nucleotides: 3. Per germline, CDR1 SGHRS and CDR2 YFSETQ. The CDR3 DNA follows: TGCGCCAGCAGCTTGGGGGACAGGCGCGAAGCTTTCTTT. Amino acid sequence: CASSLGDRREAFF.

The chain couples TRBV25-1 to TRBJ2-6; D uncertain. V was cut by 6 bases and J by 3 bases, with 21 bases left in between. The CDR3 spans 18 residues. Germline V gene sequence: CDR1 MGHDK, CDR2 SYGVNS. CDR3 amino acids: CASSPVGAETFGANVLTF. CDR3 DNA: TGTGCCAGCAGCCCTGTGGGCGCGGAGACCTTTGGGGCCAACGTCCTGACTTTC.

The genes are TRBV28 and TRBJ2-5, with 9 bases fitting TRBD1. J gave up 5 bases and V 3 bases, and 7 bases lay outside the gene matches. This CDR3 is built from 15 residues. CDR1 MDHEN and CDR2 SYDVKM come from the germline V gene. The CDR3 sequence: CASSFLTGGGETQYF. The DNA of the CDR3 is TGTGCCAGCAGTTTCTTAACAGGGGGCGGCGAGACCCAGTACTTC.

The chain uses TRBV28 and TRBJ1-5; 9 positions agree with TRBD1. Germline CDR1 MDHEN, CDR2 SYDVKM. Trimming at V came to 7 bases and at J to 5 bases, leaving 6 bases not matched to a gene. CDR3 length: 14 amino acids. The CDR3 region has the DNA TGTGCCAGCATGGACAGGGGAGAGTATCAGCCCCAGCATTTT. This translates into CASMDRGEYQPQHF.

The chain carries TRBV29-1 and TRBJ2-5; D is ambiguous. Trimming stripped 8 bases from V and 5 bases from J, with 15 bases between. CDR1 and CDR2 (germline): SQVTM, ANQGSEA. The CDR3 loop spans 12 amino acids. The DNA of the CDR3 is TGCAGCCTTTCCTTGGAAGGGGAGACCCAGTACTTC. It translates to CSLSLEGETQYF.

This sequence joins TRBV7-2 and TRBJ2-5, with TRBD2 matching over 16 bases. The CDR3 loop spans 16 amino acids. The germline CDR1 and CDR2 sequences are SGHTA and FQGNSA. V lost 4 bases, J lost 4 bases, and 3 bases stayed unmatched. CDR3 loop: CASSWGLAGGGETQYF. Here the CDR3 DNA reads TGTGCCAGCAGCTGGGGACTAGCGGGAGGGGGAGAGACCCAGTACTTC.

This clone came up a few times. The V gene is TRBV3-1 (or the pseudogene TRBV3-2), the J gene TRBJ1-5; 7 nucleotides match TRBD1. The germline V gene encodes CDR1 LGHDT and CDR2 YNNKEL (reference sequence). V was pared by 4 bases and J by 0 bases, with 3 bases of the junction left unmatched. The CDR3 sequence is 15 residues long. The CDR3 spells CASSPGQTSNQPQHF. CDR3 coding DNA: TGTGCCAGCAGCCCGGGACAGACTAGCAATCAGCCCCAGCATTTT.

This clone was detected a few times. The chain combines TRBV2 with TRBJ2-5, with TRBD2 identical over 13 bases. CDR3 size: 15 residues. CDR1 is SNHLY, CDR2 FYNNEI, per germline. Trimming removed 3 bases from V and 5 bases from J; junction bases left unmatched: 3. CDR3 amino acids: CASSDGLAGAETQYF. As DNA, the CDR3 is TGTGCCAGCAGTGACGGACTAGCGGGAGCTGAGACCCAGTACTTC.